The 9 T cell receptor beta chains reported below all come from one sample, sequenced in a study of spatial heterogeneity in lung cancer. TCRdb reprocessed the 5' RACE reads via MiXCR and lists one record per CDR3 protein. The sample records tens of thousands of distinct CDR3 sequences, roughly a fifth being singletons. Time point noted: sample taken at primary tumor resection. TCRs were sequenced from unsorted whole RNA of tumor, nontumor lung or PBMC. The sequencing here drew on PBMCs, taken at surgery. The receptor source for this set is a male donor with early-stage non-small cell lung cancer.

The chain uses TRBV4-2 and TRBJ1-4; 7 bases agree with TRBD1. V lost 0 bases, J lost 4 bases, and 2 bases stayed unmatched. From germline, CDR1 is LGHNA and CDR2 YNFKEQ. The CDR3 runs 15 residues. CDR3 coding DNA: TGTGCCAGCAGCCAAGAGGGACAGAGTAATGAAAAACTGTTTTTT. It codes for CASSQEGQSNEKLFF.

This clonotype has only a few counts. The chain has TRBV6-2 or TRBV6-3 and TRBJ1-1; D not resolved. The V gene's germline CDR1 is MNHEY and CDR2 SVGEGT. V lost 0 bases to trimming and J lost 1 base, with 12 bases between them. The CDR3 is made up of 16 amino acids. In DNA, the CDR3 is TGTGCCAGCAGTTACTCCTCCGGACGGCCGAACACTGAAGCTTTCTTT. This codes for CASSYSSGRPNTEAFF.

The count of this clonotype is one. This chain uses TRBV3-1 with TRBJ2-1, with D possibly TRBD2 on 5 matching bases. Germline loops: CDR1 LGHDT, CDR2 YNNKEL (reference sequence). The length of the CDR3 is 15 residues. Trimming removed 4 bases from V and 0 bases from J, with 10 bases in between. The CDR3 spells CASSRTGSSYNEQFF. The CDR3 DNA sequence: TGTGCCAGCAGCCGGACGGGAAGCTCCTACAATGAGCAGTTCTTC.

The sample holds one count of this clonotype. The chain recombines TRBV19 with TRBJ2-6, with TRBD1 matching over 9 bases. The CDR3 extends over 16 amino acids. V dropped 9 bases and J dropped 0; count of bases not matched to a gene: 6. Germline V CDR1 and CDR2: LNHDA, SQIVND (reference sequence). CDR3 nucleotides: TGTGCCAGCAGAAAGGGACAGGGCTCTGGGGCCAACGTCCTGACTTTC. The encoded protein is CASRKGQGSGANVLTF.

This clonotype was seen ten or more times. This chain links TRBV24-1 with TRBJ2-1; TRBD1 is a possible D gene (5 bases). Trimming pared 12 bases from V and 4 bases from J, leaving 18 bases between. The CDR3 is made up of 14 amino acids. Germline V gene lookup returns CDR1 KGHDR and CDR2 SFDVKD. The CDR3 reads CAAELDRTYNEQFF. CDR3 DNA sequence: TGTGCCGCCGAGCTAGACAGAACTTACAATGAGCAGTTCTTC.

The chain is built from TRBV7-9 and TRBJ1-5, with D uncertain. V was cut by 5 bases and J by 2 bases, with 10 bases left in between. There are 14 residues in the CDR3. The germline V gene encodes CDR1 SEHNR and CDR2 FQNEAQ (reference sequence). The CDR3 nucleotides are TGTGCCAGCAGCGCCGATCTTGGCAATCAGCCCCAGCATTTT. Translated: CASSADLGNQPQHF.

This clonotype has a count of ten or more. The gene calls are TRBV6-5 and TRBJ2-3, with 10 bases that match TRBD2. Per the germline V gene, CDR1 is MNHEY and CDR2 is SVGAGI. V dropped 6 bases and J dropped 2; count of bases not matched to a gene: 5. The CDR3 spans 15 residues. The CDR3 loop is CASSYLAGATDTQYF. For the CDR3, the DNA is TGTGCCAGCAGCTACCTAGCGGGGGCCACAGATACGCAGTATTTT.

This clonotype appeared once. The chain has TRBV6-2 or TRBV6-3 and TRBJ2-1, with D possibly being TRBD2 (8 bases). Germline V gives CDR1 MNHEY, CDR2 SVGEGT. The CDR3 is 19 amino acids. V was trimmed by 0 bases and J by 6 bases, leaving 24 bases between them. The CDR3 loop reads CASSYSDLADRAGGNEQFF. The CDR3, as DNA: TGTGCCAGCAGTTACTCGGACCTGGCCGACAGGGCGGGAGGCAATGAGCAGTTCTTC.

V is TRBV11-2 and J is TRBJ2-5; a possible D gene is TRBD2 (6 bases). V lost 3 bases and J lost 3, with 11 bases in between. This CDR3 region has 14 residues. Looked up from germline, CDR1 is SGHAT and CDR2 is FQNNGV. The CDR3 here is CASSFEGGEETQYF. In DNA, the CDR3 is TGTGCCAGCAGCTTTGAGGGAGGAGAAGAGACCCAGTACTTC.